These 8 T cell receptor beta chains came from one sample sequenced in a study of brain T cells in children with intractable seizures. Time point denoted: blood from clinic visit 5 months post-surgery; TSC patient then seizure free. Data came from immunoSEQ multiplex PCR; TCRdb stores just in-frame clones and leaves some out. The repertoire holds about 340,000 clones, with about 94% as singletons. The sample consisted of peripheral blood, taken 4 to 5 months after surgery. Source of these receptors: a boy under three years old with tuberous sclerosis and intractable seizures.

Only one count was recorded for this clone. This chain connects TRBV6-5 to TRBJ2-7, with TRBD2 as a possible D gene (5 bases). With 7 bases removed from V and 3 bases from J, the gap between germline ends came to 7 bases. Germline-derived CDR1 and CDR2 are MNHEY and SVGAGI. The CDR3 is 11 residues long. The CDR3 spells CASTGSYEQYF. The CDR3 DNA reads as TGTGCCAGCACGGGAAGCTACGAGCAGTACTTC.

The chain recombines TRBV6-2 or TRBV6-3 with TRBJ2-7; the D gene is possibly TRBD1 (7 bases). Per the germline V gene, CDR1 is MNHEY and CDR2 is SVGEGT. The CDR3 spans 16 residues. The V end was cut by 5 bases, the J end by 3 bases, with 20 bases between. DNA of the CDR3: TGTGCCAGCAGTCTCCCGACAGGGCGGGATCTCTACGAGCAGTACTTC. It encodes CASSLPTGRDLYEQYF.

The chain carries TRBV5-8 and TRBJ1-6; D ambiguous. Trimming removed 1 base from V and 6 bases from J, with 14 bases in between. The CDR3 sequence is 16 residues long. Germline lookup yields CDR1 SGHTS and CDR2 YDEGEE. The CDR3 protein is CASSLYTAPLNSPLHF. CDR3 DNA sequence: TGTGCCAGCAGCTTGTATACAGCCCCGCTTAATTCACCCCTCCACTTT.

The chain recombines TRBV5-5 with TRBJ2-7, with no clear D. Trimming took 4 bases from V and 6 from J, leaving 17 bases between them. Germline CDR1 SGHKS, CDR2 YYEKEE (reference sequence). The CDR3 runs 14 residues. CDR3 region: CASSPRALPLEQYF. CDR3 sequence (DNA): TGTGCCAGCAGCCCCCGGGCCCTTCCCCTCGAGCAGTACTTC.

J is TRBJ2-1 and V is TRBV27; TRBD1 is a possible D gene (5 bases). The CDR3 loop spans 12 amino acids. V lost 5 bases to trimming and J lost 12 bases, with 14 bases between them. The germline CDR1 and CDR2 sequences are MNHEY and SMNVEV (reference sequence). As DNA, the CDR3 is TGTGCCAGCAGTCCCGCAGGGATAAGGCAGTTCTTC. It is translated as CASSPAGIRQFF.

To note about this clone: At the DNA level, this CDR3 is encoded by other sequences in the same sample as well. The V gene is TRBV6-5, the J gene TRBJ1-1; D possibly corresponds to TRBD1 (5 bases). This CDR3 comprises 13 residues. Germline loops: CDR1 MNHEY, CDR2 SVGAGI. Trimming removed 2 bases at V and 5 bases at J, with 9 bases between. The DNA for the CDR3 is TGTGCCAGCAGTTACGGGCAGGGAACTGAAGCTTTCTTT. Translated, it gives CASSYGQGTEAFF.

This sequence joins TRBV7-3 and TRBJ2-7, with 7 bases identical to TRBD2. Germline V gene sequence: CDR1 SGHTA, CDR2 FQGTGA. The length of the CDR3 is 15 residues. With V trimmed by 2 bases and J by 0 bases, 4 bases remained unmatched. CDR3 nucleotides: TGTGCCAGCAGCTTAGGGGGGGGGAGCTCCTACGAGCAGTACTTC. Protein sequence: CASSLGGGSSYEQYF.

The chain employs TRBV5-4 and TRBJ1-1, with D unclear. V was cut by 0 bases and J by 8 bases, with 17 bases left in between. The CDR3 totals 15 residues. Germline CDR1 reads SGHNT; CDR2 reads YYREEE (reference sequence). CDR3 in amino acids: CASSLEGKGRSEAFF. The CDR3 DNA sequence: TGTGCCAGCAGCTTGGAAGGGAAAGGACGCAGCGAAGCTTTCTTT.